A selection of T cell receptor beta chains follows, all from one sample in a study of shared clonotypes between healthy human individuals. Method: immunoSEQ multiplex PCR; TCRdb's copy keeps in-frame clones and lacks some. Among approximately 590,000 clones, around 95% were seen once, and the ten largest hold roughly 0.1%. Sequenced sample: naive CD8+ T cells sorted from blood. Receptors originate from a woman aged 25 to 39 in good health. CDR3s include the opening cysteine and the closing phenylalanine or tryptophan. A D gene is named only where the DNA matches it firmly. Rows give clone size only sometimes, using once, few, many, or a class for an expanded clone.

abundance: NA
v_gene: TRBV13
d_gene: NA
j_gene: TRBJ2-7
CDR3aa: CASSPGGSPYEQYF
CDR3nt: TGTGCCAGCAGCCCAGGGGGGAGTCCCTACGAGCAGTACTTC

abundance: NA
v_gene: TRBV27
d_gene: NA
j_gene: TRBJ1-1
CDR3aa: CASSGFGSTEAFF
CDR3nt: TGTGCCAGCAGCGGTTTTGGGAGCACTGAAGCTTTCTTT

abundance: NA
v_gene: TRBV19
d_gene: NA
j_gene: TRBJ1-1
CDR3aa: CASSPRGGAEAFF
CDR3nt: TGTGCCAGTAGTCCCCGGGGGGGGGCTGAAGCTTTCTTT

abundance: NA
v_gene: TRBV5-5
d_gene: NA
j_gene: TRBJ1-3
CDR3aa: CASSPPRGHGPGSGNTIYF
CDR3nt: TGTGCCAGCAGCCCGCCTAGAGGGCATGGTCCAGGCTCTGGAAACACCATATATTTT

abundance: NA
v_gene: TRBV7-3
d_gene: NA
j_gene: TRBJ2-3
CDR3aa: CASSSVGLLSTDTQYF
CDR3nt: TGTGCCAGCAGCTCCGTGGGACTTTTGAGCACAGATACGCAGTATTTT

abundance: once
v_gene: TRBV19
d_gene: NA
j_gene: TRBJ2-1
CDR3aa: CASSILPYEQFF
CDR3nt: TGTGCCAGTAGTATACTACCGTATGAGCAGTTCTTC

abundance: NA
v_gene: TRBV15
d_gene: NA
j_gene: TRBJ1-4
CDR3aa: CATSQQGSNEKLFF
CDR3nt: TGTGCCACCAGCCAACAGGGCTCTAATGAAAAGCTGTTTTTT

abundance: NA
v_gene: TRBV11-2
d_gene: NA
j_gene: TRBJ2-3
CDR3aa: CASGPIRLVPFLDTQYF
CDR3nt: TGTGCCAGCGGGCCCATCAGACTAGTTCCTTTTTTGGATACGCAGTATTTT

abundance: NA
v_gene: TRBV7-9
d_gene: NA
j_gene: TRBJ2-5
CDR3aa: CASSPRGGDDQETQYF
CDR3nt: TGTGCCAGCAGCCCACGAGGGGGAGACGACCAAGAGACCCAGTACTTC

abundance: NA
v_gene: TRBV9
d_gene: NA
j_gene: TRBJ2-2
CDR3aa: CASSTRTGELFF
CDR3nt: TGTGCCAGCAGCACCCGCACCGGGGAGCTGTTTTTT

abundance: NA
v_gene: TRBV11-2
d_gene: NA
j_gene: TRBJ2-5
CDR3aa: CASSLDRLQETQYF
CDR3nt: TGTGCCAGCAGCTTAGATCGGCTCCAAGAGACCCAGTACTTC

abundance: NA
v_gene: TRBV28
d_gene: NA
j_gene: TRBJ1-6
CDR3aa: CASSLGRPGHINSPLHF
CDR3nt: TGTGCCAGCAGTTTAGGACGGCCGGGCCATATTAATTCACCCCTCCACTTT

abundance: NA
v_gene: TRBV28
d_gene: NA
j_gene: TRBJ2-1
CDR3aa: CASSSPEERTYNEQFF
CDR3nt: TGTGCCAGCAGTTCCCCAGAAGAGCGGACCTACAATGAGCAGTTCTTC

abundance: NA
v_gene: TRBV6-1
d_gene: NA
j_gene: TRBJ2-7
CDR3aa: CASRDRDSHYEQYF
CDR3nt: TGTGCCAGCAGAGACCGGGACTCCCACTACGAGCAGTACTTC

abundance: NA
v_gene: TRBV6-6
d_gene: NA
j_gene: TRBJ1-4
CDR3aa: CASNGLGNEKLFF
CDR3nt: TGTGCCAGCAACGGGTTGGGGAATGAAAAACTGTTTTTT

abundance: NA
v_gene: TRBV11-2
d_gene: TRBD2
j_gene: TRBJ2-3
CDR3aa: CASSFSGRGADTQYF
CDR3nt: TGTGCCAGCAGCTTTAGCGGGAGAGGGGCAGATACGCAGTATTTT

abundance: once
v_gene: TRBV5-1
d_gene: TRBD2
j_gene: TRBJ2-3
CDR3aa: CASSLESGSRDTQYF
CDR3nt: TGCGCCAGCAGCCTGGAAAGCGGGAGCAGAGATACGCAGTATTTT

abundance: once
v_gene: TRBV27
d_gene: TRBD2
j_gene: TRBJ2-1
CDR3aa: CASSSGTSGSVHEQFF
CDR3nt: TGTGCCAGCAGTTCAGGGACTAGCGGGAGCGTGCATGAGCAGTTCTTC

abundance: NA
v_gene: TRBV7-7
d_gene: NA
j_gene: TRBJ2-7
CDR3aa: CASSTGVGYEQYF
CDR3nt: TGTGCCAGCAGCACAGGCGTGGGCTACGAGCAGTACTTC

abundance: NA
v_gene: TRBV27
d_gene: NA
j_gene: TRBJ2-1
CDR3aa: CASSLFSYNEQFF
CDR3nt: TGTGCCAGCAGCCTATTCTCCTACAATGAGCAGTTCTTC

abundance: NA
v_gene: TRBV5-4
d_gene: NA
j_gene: TRBJ2-2
CDR3aa: CASSALEDRNTGELFF
CDR3nt: TGTGCCAGCAGCGCCCTCGAGGACAGAAACACCGGGGAGCTGTTTTTT

abundance: NA
v_gene: TRBV28
d_gene: TRBD2
j_gene: TRBJ2-3
CDR3aa: CASSLVAGVFDTQYF
CDR3nt: TGTGCCAGCAGTTTGGTAGCGGGAGTCTTCGATACGCAGTATTTT

abundance: NA
v_gene: TRBV29-1
d_gene: NA
j_gene: TRBJ2-1
CDR3aa: CSVVSGSLDEQFF
CDR3nt: TGCAGCGTTGTTAGCGGATCCCTGGATGAGCAGTTCTTC

abundance: NA
v_gene: TRBV27
d_gene: NA
j_gene: TRBJ2-3
CDR3aa: CASSLFPGADTQYF
CDR3nt: TGTGCCAGCAGTTTGTTTCCGGGGGCTGATACGCAGTATTTT

abundance: NA
v_gene: TRBV29-1
d_gene: TRBD1
j_gene: TRBJ2-1
CDR3aa: CSVGGAFNEQFF
CDR3nt: TGCAGCGTAGGGGGCGCTTTCAATGAGCAGTTCTTC

abundance: NA
v_gene: TRBV6-1
d_gene: NA
j_gene: TRBJ2-2
CDR3aa: CASSVRGFSTGELFF
CDR3nt: TGTGCCAGCAGCGTTAGGGGGTTTAGCACCGGGGAGCTGTTTTTT

abundance: NA
v_gene: TRBV2
d_gene: NA
j_gene: TRBJ2-3
CDR3aa: CASSEKRGIVADTQYF
CDR3nt: TGTGCCAGCAGTGAAAAGCGCGGGATAGTTGCAGATACGCAGTATTTT

abundance: NA
v_gene: TRBV5-6
d_gene: NA
j_gene: TRBJ2-1
CDR3aa: CASSLDGNEQFF
CDR3nt: TGTGCCAGCAGCTTGGACGGGAATGAGCAGTTCTTC

abundance: NA
v_gene: TRBV19
d_gene: TRBD1
j_gene: TRBJ2-2
CDR3aa: CASTLRDRDAGELFF
CDR3nt: TGTGCCAGTACCCTCCGGGACAGGGACGCCGGGGAGCTGTTTTTT